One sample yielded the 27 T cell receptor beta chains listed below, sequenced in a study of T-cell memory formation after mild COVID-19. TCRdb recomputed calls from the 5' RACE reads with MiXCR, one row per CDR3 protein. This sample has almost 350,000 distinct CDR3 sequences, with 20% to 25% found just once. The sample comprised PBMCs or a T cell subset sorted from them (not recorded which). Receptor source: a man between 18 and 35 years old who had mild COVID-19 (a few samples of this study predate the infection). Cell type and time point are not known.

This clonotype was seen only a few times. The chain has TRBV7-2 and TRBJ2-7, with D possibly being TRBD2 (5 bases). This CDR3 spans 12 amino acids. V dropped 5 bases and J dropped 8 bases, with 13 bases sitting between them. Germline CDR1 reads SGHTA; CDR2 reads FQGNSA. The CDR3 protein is CASSQGTGKQYF. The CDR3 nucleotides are TGTGCCAGCAGCCAAGGCACGGGAAAGCAGTACTTC.

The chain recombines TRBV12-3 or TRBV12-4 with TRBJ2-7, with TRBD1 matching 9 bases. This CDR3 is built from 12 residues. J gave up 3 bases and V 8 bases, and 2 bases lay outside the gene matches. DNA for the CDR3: TGTGCCAGCGGACAGGGGCACTACGAGCAGTACTTC. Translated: CASGQGHYEQYF.

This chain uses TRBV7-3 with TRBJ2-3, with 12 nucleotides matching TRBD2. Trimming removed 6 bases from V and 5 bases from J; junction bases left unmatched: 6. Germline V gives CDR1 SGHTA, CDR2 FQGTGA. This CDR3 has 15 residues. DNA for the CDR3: TGTGCCAGCAGTCCCCTAGCGGGGGGGGGAGATACGCAGTATTTT. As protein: CASSPLAGGGDTQYF.

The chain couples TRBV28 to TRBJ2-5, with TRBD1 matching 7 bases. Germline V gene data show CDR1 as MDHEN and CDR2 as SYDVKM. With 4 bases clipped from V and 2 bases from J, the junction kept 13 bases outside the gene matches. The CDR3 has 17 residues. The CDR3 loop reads CASSSTDHWDRQETQYF. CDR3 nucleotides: TGTGCCAGCAGTTCTACTGACCATTGGGACAGACAAGAGACCCAGTACTTC.

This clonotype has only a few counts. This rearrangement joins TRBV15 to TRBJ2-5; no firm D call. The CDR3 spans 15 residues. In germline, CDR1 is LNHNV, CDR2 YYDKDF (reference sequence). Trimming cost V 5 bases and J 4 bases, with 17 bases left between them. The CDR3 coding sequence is TGTGCCACCAGCCGCTACCGGGCCCCTTCAGAGACCCAGTACTTC. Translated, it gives CATSRYRAPSETQYF.

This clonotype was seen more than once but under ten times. CDR3 loop: CASSLQGDYEQYV. CDR3 in DNA: TGCGCCAGCAGCTTGCAGGGGGACTACGAGCAGTACGTC. The V call is TRBV5-1, the J call TRBJ2-7; 7 bases are a match to TRBD1. CDR1 and CDR2 (germline): SGHRS, YFSETQ. This CDR3 comprises 13 residues. V lost 1 base to trimming and J lost 3 bases; unmatched junction nucleotides: 1.

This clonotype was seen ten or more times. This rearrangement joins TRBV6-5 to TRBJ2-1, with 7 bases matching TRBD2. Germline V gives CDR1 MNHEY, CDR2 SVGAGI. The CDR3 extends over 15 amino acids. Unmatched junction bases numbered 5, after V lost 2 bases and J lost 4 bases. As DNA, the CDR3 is TGTGCCAGCAGTTACGGAGCGGGGAAGTACAATGAGCAGTTCTTC. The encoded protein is CASSYGAGKYNEQFF.

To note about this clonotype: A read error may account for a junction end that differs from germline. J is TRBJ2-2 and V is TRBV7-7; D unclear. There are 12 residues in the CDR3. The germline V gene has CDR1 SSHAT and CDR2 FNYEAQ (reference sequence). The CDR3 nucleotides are TGTGCCATCAGCCTGGGGACCGGGGAGCTGTTTTTT. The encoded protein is CAISLGTGELFF.

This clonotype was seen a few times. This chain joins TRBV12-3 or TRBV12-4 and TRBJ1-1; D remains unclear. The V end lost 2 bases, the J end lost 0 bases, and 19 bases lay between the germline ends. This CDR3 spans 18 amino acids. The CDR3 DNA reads TGTGCCAGCAGTTTACCCCCGACGGGCCTCATCGTGAACACTGAAGCTTTCTTT. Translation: CASSLPPTGLIVNTEAFF.

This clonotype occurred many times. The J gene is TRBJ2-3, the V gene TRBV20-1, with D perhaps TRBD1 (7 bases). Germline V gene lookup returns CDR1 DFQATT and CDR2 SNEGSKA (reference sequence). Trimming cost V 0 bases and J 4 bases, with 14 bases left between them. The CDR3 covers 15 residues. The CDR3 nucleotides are TGCAGTGCTAGAGATGGGCCCAGGGGGGCAGATACGCAGTATTTT. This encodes CSARDGPRGADTQYF.

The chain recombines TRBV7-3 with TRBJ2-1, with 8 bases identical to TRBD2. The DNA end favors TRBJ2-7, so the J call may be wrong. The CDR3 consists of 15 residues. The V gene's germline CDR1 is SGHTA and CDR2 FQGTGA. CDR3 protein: CASSPGGAKYNEQYF. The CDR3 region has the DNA TGTGCCAGCAGCCCCGGGGGGGCTAAGTACAATGAGCAGTACTTC.

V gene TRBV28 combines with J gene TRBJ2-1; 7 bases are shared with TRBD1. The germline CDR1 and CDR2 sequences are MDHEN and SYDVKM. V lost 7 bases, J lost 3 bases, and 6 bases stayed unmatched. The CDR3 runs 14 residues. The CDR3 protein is CASTPGTVYNEQFF. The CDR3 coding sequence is TGTGCCAGCACCCCCGGGACAGTCTACAATGAGCAGTTCTTC. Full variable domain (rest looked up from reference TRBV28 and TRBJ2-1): DVKVTQSSRYLVKRTGEKVFLECVQDMDHENMFWYRQDPGLGLRLIYFSYDVKMKEKGDIPEGYSVSREKKERFSLILESASTNQTSMYLCASTPGTVYNEQFFGPGTRLTVL.

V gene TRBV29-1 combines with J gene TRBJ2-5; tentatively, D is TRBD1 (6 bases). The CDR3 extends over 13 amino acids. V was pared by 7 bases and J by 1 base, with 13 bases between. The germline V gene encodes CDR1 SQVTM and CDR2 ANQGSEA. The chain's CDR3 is CSGGRQVQETQYF. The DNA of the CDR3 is TGCAGCGGGGGACGACAGGTCCAAGAGACCCAGTACTTC.

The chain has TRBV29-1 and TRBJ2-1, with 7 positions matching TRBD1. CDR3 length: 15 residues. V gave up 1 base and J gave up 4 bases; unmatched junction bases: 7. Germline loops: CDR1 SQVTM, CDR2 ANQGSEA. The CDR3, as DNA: TGCAGCGTTGAAGTCCGGGACAGACGATACAATGAGCAGTTCTTC. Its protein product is CSVEVRDRRYNEQFF.

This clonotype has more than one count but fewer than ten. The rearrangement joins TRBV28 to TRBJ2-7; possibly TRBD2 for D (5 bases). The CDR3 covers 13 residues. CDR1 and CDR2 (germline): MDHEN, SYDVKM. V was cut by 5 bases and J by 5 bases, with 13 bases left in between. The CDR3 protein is CASSVRGIHEQYF. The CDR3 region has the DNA TGTGCCAGCAGTGTCCGGGGTATCCACGAGCAGTACTTC.

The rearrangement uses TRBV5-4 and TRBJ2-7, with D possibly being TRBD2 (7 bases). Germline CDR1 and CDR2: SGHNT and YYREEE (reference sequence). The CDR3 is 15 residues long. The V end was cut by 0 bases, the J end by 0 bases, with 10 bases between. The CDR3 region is CASSLDGGLSYEQYF. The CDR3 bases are TGTGCCAGCAGCTTGGACGGGGGGCTCTCCTACGAGCAGTACTTC.

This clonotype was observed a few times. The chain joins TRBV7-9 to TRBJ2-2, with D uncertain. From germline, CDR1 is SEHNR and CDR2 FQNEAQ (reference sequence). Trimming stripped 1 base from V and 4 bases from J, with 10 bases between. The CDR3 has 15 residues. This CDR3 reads CASSLGSGITGELFF. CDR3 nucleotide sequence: TGTGCCAGCAGCTTAGGTTCAGGTATCACCGGGGAGCTGTTTTTT.

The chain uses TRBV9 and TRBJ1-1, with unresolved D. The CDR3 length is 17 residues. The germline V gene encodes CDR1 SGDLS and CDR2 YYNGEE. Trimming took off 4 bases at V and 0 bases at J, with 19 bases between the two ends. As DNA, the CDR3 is TGTGCCAGCAGCCCTTTGTGGGGTACAACCATGAACACTGAAGCTTTCTTT. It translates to CASSPLWGTTMNTEAFF.

This CDR3 is CSARDSAGGNYGYTF. The CDR3, as DNA: TGCAGTGCTAGAGATTCCGCCGGGGGCAACTATGGCTACACCTTC. The chain has TRBV20-1 and TRBJ1-2, with D possibly being TRBD1 (6 bases). Trimming left V 0 bases short and J 2 bases short, with 13 bases between. The CDR3 runs to 15 residues. CDR1 and CDR2 from the germline V gene are DFQATT and SNEGSKA (reference sequence).

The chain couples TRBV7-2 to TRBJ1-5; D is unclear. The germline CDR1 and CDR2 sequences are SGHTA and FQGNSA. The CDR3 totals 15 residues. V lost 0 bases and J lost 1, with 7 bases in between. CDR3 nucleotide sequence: TGTGCCAGCAGCTTAGCTATGCAGAGCAATCAGCCCCAGCATTTT. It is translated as CASSLAMQSNQPQHF.

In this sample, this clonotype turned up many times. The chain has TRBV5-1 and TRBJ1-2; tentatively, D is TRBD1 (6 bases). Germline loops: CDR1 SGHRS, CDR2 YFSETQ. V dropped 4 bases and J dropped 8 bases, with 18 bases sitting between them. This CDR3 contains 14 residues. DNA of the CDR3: TGCGCCAGCAGCCCAGAACAGGGAGTAGGCGGCTACACCTTC. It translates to CASSPEQGVGGYTF. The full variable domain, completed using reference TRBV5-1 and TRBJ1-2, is KAGVTQTPRYLIKTRGQQVTLSCSPISGHRSVSWYQQTPGQGLQFLFEYFSETQRNKGNFPGRFSGRQFSNSRSEMNVSTLELGDSALYLCASSPEQGVGGYTFGSGTRLTVV.

The CDR3 DNA is TGTGCCAGCAGTTACGAGGGGCGGCCGGCTTTCTTT. As protein: CASSYEGRPAFF. The chain uses TRBV6-6 and TRBJ1-1, with D perhaps matching TRBD1 (5 bases). Germline V CDR1 and CDR2: MNHNY, SVGAGI (reference sequence). Trimming removed 2 bases at V and 11 bases at J, with 12 bases between. This CDR3 contains 12 residues.

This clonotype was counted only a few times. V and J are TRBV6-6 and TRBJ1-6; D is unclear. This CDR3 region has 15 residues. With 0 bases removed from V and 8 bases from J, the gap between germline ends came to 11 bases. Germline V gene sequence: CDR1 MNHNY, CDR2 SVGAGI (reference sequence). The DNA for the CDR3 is TGTGCCAGCAGTTACTCCGGGATCATGGATTCACCCCTCCACTTT. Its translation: CASSYSGIMDSPLHF.

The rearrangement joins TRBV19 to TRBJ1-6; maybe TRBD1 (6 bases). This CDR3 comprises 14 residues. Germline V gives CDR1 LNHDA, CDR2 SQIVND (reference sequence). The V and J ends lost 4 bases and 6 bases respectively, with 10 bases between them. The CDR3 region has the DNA TGTGCCAGTAGTACCTCAGGGGTTAATTCACCCCTCCACTTT. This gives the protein CASSTSGVNSPLHF.

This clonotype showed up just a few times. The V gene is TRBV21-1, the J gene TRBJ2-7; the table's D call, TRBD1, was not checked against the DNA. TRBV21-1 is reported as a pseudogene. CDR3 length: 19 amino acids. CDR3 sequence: CASSGHGRQGSLSSYEQYV. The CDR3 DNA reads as TGTGCCAGCAGCGGTCACGGCAGGCAGGGATCCCTGAGCTCCTACGAGCAGTACGTC.

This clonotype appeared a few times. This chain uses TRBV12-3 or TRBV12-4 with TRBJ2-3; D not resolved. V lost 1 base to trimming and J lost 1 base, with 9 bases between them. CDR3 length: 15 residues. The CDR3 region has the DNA TGTGCCAGCAGTTTAGGGGCGATGCGCACAGATACGCAGTATTTT. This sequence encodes CASSLGAMRTDTQYF.

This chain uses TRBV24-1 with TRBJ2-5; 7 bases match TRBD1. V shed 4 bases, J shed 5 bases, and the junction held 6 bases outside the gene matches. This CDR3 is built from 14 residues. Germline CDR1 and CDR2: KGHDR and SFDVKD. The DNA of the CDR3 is TGTGCCACCAGTGACCACAGGGGCTCGGAGACCCAGTACTTC. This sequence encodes CATSDHRGSETQYF.